This T cell receptor (beta chain) was retrieved from a study of blood T cell repertoires in COVID-19. Clones were sequenced by immunoSEQ multiplex PCR, and TCRdb holds only the in-frame ones, with some missing. The sample holds approximately 250,000 clones, roughly 90% seen once. The CDR3 is 14 amino acids. After removal of 6 bases from V and 1 base from J, the junction contained 3 bases not matched to a gene. Germline CDR1 and CDR2: SNHLY and FYNNEI. The receptor was isolated from a man in his forties or fifties who had been exposed to COVID-19. Material for sequencing was PBMCs or T cells enriched from blood (not recorded which). This chain joins TRBV2 and TRBJ1-1, with 9 bases lining up with TRBD1. The CDR3 DNA reads as TGTGCCAGCAGGGGACAGGGACCGAACACTGAAGCTTTCTTT. Its protein product is CASRGQGPNTEAFF.